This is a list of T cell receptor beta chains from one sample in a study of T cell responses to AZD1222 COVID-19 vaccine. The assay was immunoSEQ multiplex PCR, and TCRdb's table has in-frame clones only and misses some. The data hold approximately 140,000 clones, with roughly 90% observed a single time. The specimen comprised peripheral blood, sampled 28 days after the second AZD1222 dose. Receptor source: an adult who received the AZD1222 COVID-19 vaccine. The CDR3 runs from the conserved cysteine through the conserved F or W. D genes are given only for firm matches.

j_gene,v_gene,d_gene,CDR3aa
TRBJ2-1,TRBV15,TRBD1,CATSRPGQPYNEQFF
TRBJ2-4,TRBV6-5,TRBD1,CASGQPGQGYIQYF
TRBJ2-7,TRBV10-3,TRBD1,CAISERTGLEQYF
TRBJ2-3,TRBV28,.,CASSLGTQFTDTQYF
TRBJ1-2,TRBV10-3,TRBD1,CAITDPARDSQTNYGYTF
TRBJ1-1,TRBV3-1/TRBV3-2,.,CASSPTRPGTEAFF
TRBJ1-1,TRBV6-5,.,CASSYNRVTPEAFF
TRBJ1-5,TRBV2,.,CASSEGQFYSNQPQHF
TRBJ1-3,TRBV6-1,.,CASSDLYGNTIYF
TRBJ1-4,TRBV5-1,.,CASSLEQSFNEKLFF
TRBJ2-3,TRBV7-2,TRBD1,CASSPSGQVFTDTQYF
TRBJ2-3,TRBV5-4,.,CASSLGSADTQYF
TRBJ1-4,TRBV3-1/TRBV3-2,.,CASSPRVVWGEGPNEKLFF
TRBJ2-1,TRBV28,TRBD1,CASSMGGQGYNEQFF
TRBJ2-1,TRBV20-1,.,CSASISGVRGNEQFF
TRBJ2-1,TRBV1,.,CTTTASGRLNEQFF
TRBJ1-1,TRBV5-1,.,CASSLLSTGPNTEAFF
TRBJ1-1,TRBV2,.,CASSGGTF
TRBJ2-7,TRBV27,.,CASSFSGRKYF
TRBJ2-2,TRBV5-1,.,CASSLGRSPSTGELFF
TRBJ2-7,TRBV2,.,CASRRQSYEQYF
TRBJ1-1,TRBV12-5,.,CASGFKPGRREAFF
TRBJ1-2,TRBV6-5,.,CASRFQTHYGYTF
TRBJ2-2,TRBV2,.,CASSVEETGELFF
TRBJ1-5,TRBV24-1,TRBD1,CATSDARTGSNQPQHF
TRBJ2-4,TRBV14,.,CASSQAENIQYF
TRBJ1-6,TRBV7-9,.,CASSSAPGSPLHF
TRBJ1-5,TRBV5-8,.,CASADTSFSNQPQHF
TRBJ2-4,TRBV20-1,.,CSARLTNIQYF
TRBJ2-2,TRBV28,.,CASSSSLADSWVF
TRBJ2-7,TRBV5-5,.,CASSQQGNEQYF
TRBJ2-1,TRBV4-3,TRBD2,CASSRGSSGLEQFF